This is a list of T cell receptor beta chains from one sample in a study of CD8 T cells in Susac syndrome. TCRdb reprocessed the immunoSEQ multiplex PCR reads via MiXCR and lists one record per CDR3 protein. The repertoire has around 130,000 distinct CDR3 sequences, around 91% of them found once; the top ten carry over 0.2%. Sequenced input: CD8+ T cells from PBMCs. These receptors were obtained from a human donor with multiple sclerosis. CDR3s include the opening cysteine and the closing phenylalanine or tryptophan. A D gene is named only where the DNA matches it firmly. A row's size may be missing; if present it is once, few, many or a size class.

d_gene	v_gene	j_gene	abundance	CDR3nt	CDR3aa
NA	TRBV7-8	TRBJ2-7	NA	TGTGCCAGCAGCCATCCGGGCCCCCCCTACGAGCAGTACTTC	CASSHPGPPYEQYF
NA	TRBV7-9	TRBJ1-4	NA	TGTGCCAGCAGCTCGATTGAGGGGATCGGTGAAAAACTGTTTTTT	CASSSIEGIGEKLFF
NA	TRBV19	TRBJ1-5	NA	TGTGCCAGCAAACTAACAGGGCCGGGCAATCAGCCCCAGCATTTT	CASKLTGPGNQPQHF
TRBD1	TRBV30	TRBJ1-5	NA	TGTGCCTGGAGTCCACAGGGGGACCAGCCCCAGCATTTT	CAWSPQGDQPQHF
TRBD2	TRBV29-1	TRBJ2-5	NA	TGCAGCGTTGGACCAGCGGGAGGCTCGGGTGAGACCCAATACTTC	CSVGPAGGSGETQYF
NA	TRBV19	TRBJ1-1	NA	TGTGCCAGTAGTATAGAGGCAGGGCGGGGCACTGAAGCTTTCTTT	CASSIEAGRGTEAFF
NA	TRBV29-1	TRBJ1-1	NA	TGCAGCGTTGTGTATCGGTCGGAAACTAAAGCTTTCTTT	CSVVYRSETKAFF
NA	TRBV24-1	TRBJ2-2	NA	TGTGCCACCAGTGATTCCCTTGGGAACACCGGGGAGCTGTTTTTT	CATSDSLGNTGELFF
NA	TRBV7-9	TRBJ2-5	NA	TGTGCCAGCAGCTCGGACATGCAAGAGACCCAGTACTTC	CASSSDMQETQYF
NA	TRBV7-8	TRBJ2-2	NA	TGTGCCAGCAGCTCGACCGCGAACACCGGGGAGCTGTTTTTT	CASSSTANTGELFF
NA	TRBV5-5	TRBJ1-1	NA	TGTGCCAGCAGCCTCCTGCGGGAACCTGAAGCTTTCTTT	CASSLLREPEAFF
NA	TRBV7-2	TRBJ2-3	NA	TGTGCCAGCAGCTCAGGGAGTTGGCCTAGCACAGATACGCAGTATTTT	CASSSGSWPSTDTQYF
NA	TRBV19	TRBJ1-5	NA	TGTGCCAGTAGTTTCCCCGGGCCGCGCCGCCAGCCCCAGCATTTT	CASSFPGPRRQPQHF
NA	TRBV29-1	TRBJ2-7	NA	TGCAGCGTTCGCGAAACCTCCTACGAGCAGTACTTC	CSVRETSYEQYF
NA	TRBV7-9	TRBJ2-1	NA	TGTGCCAGCAGCTGGTGGGACGGGAACTACGAGCAGTTCTTC	CASSWWDGNYEQFF
TRBD2	TRBV2	TRBJ2-2	once	TGTGCCAGCAAACGGACTAGCGGGTTCACCGGGGAGCTGTTTTTT	CASKRTSGFTGELFF
NA	TRBV6-1	TRBJ1-4	NA	TGTGCCAGCAGTGAGGACGGTTTAAAGTTTTTT	CASSEDGLKFF
NA	TRBV7-9	TRBJ1-3	NA	TGTGCCAGCAGCACCTCCCCCTCAGGGGCTGGAAACACCATATATTTT	CASSTSPSGAGNTIYF
NA	TRBV15	TRBJ2-7	NA	TGTGCCACCAGCAGACTTAGGGACTCCTACGAGCAGTACTTC	CATSRLRDSYEQYF
TRBD2	TRBV9	TRBJ2-5	NA	TGTGCCAGCAGCGTAGCTACTAGCGGGAGGGAAGAGACCCAGTACTTC	CASSVATSGREETQYF
NA	TRBV25-1	TRBJ2-7	NA	TGTGCCAGCAGTGTTGGACATACCTACGAGCAGTACTTC	CASSVGHTYEQYF
NA	TRBV27	TRBJ2-4	NA	TGTGCCAGCAGTTTATCGGGAGCCAAAAACATTCAGTACTTC	CASSLSGAKNIQYF
TRBD2	TRBV30	TRBJ2-1	NA	TGTGCCTGGAGCGAACTAGCGGGAGCTTACAATGAGCAGTTCTTC	CAWSELAGAYNEQFF
NA	TRBV7-9	TRBJ1-4	NA	TGTGCCGCCACCCTAAGTGGGCAGATCAATGAAAAACTGTTTTTT	CAATLSGQINEKLFF
NA	TRBV5-6	TRBJ1-5	NA	TGTGCCAGCAGCTCGGACGGATTCAATCAGCCCCAGCATTTT	CASSSDGFNQPQHF
NA	TRBV4-1	TRBJ1-5	NA	TGCGCCAGCAGCCCAGGAGGAGGGATCGAACCCCAGCATTTT	CASSPGGGIEPQHF
NA	TRBV6-1	TRBJ2-5	few	TGTGCCAGCAGCCCTGAGGGGGGGGCGGGAGAGACCCAGTACTTC	CASSPEGGAGETQYF
NA	TRBV27	TRBJ2-2	once	TGTGCCAGCAGAGAAGGGGCGATCCTCGGGGAGCTGTTTTTT	CASREGAILGELFF
NA	TRBV27	TRBJ1-5	NA	TGTGCCAGCAGTCAGGGTATTGGTCAGCCCCAGCATTTT	CASSQGIGQPQHF
NA	TRBV4-1	TRBJ2-7	NA	TGCGCCAGCAGCCAAGTGGACGGTTACGAGCAGTACTTC	CASSQVDGYEQYF
TRBD1	TRBV6-5	TRBJ2-7	NA	TGTGCCAGCAGTTATAGGGGGCCCTACGAGCAGTACTTC	CASSYRGPYEQYF
NA	TRBV27	TRBJ1-1	NA	TGTGCCAGCAGTTCACTGTACACTGAAGCTTTCTTT	CASSSLYTEAFF
TRBD1	TRBV28	TRBJ2-7	NA	TGTGCCAGCGGCGACAGGGGGACAGCCTACGAGCAGTACTTC	CASGDRGTAYEQYF
NA	TRBV21-1	TRBJ2-3	NA	TGTGCCAGCAGTGAAGCGCCAGGCACAGATACGCAGTATTTT	CASSEAPGTDTQYF
NA	TRBV24-1	TRBJ2-7	NA	TGTGCCACCAGTGATTCTACCACCCTTCCCTTCTACGAGCAGTACTTC	CATSDSTTLPFYEQYF
TRBD2	TRBV3-1	TRBJ2-7	NA	TGTGCCAGCAGCCAAACTCCCCTAGCGGACGGATACGAGCAGTACTTC	CASSQTPLADGYEQYF
NA	TRBV28	TRBJ1-5	once	TGTGCCAGCAGTGCCGGGGTTAGCAATCAGCCCCAGCATTTT	CASSAGVSNQPQHF
NA	TRBV20-1	TRBJ1-5	NA	TGCAGTGCTAGAGATACGTTGGGGTCGTTTCAGCCCCAGCATTTT	CSARDTLGSFQPQHF
NA	TRBV29-1	TRBJ2-1	NA	TGCAGCGTTGAGCGCCTAGGCTCCTACAATGAGCAGTTCTTC	CSVERLGSYNEQFF
NA	TRBV6-2/TRBV6-3	TRBJ2-5	few	TGTGCCAGCAGTTACGGTTTAGAGACCCAGTACTTC	CASSYGLETQYF
TRBD2	TRBV10-3	TRBJ2-7	NA	TGTGCCATCAGTGACCCGGGACTAGCCCATCCCTACGAGCAGTACTTC	CAISDPGLAHPYEQYF
TRBD2	TRBV5-1	TRBJ2-1	NA	TGCGCCAGCAGCTTGGAAGGACTCGCGGGAGGGCCAAGGAATGAGCAGTTCTTC	CASSLEGLAGGPRNEQFF
TRBD2	TRBV7-9	TRBJ2-1	NA	TGTGCCAGCAGCCGACTAGCCGCCCAATCCAATGAGCAGTTCTTC	CASSRLAAQSNEQFF
TRBD2	TRBV20-1	TRBJ2-5	NA	TGCAGTGCTAGAGGTCCTCTAGCGGGAGGGCCTGGGGAGACCCAGTACTTC	CSARGPLAGGPGETQYF
NA	TRBV2	TRBJ1-6	NA	TGTGCCAGCAGCTTTGTAGGAAATTCACCCCTCCACTTT	CASSFVGNSPLHF
NA	TRBV5-6	TRBJ1-1	once	TGTGCCAGCAGCGTCTCCGGCACTGAAGCTTTCTTT	CASSVSGTEAFF
NA	TRBV13	TRBJ2-3	NA	TGTGCCAGCAGCCCTGGAGAGGGCGAGGGCACAGATACGCAGTATTTT	CASSPGEGEGTDTQYF
NA	TRBV6-2/TRBV6-3	TRBJ1-1	NA	TGTGCCAGCAGTTACAGCCCAGGGCGTATGGACACTGAAGCTTTCTTT	CASSYSPGRMDTEAFF
NA	TRBV27	TRBJ2-7	NA	TGTGCCAGCAGTTTGGGAGGCTTACCCTCCTACGAGCAGTACTTC	CASSLGGLPSYEQYF
NA	TRBV12-3/TRBV12-4	TRBJ2-5	NA	TGTGCCAGCACCCTCTATGGAGCGGAACAAGAGACCCAGTACTTC	CASTLYGAEQETQYF
NA	TRBV6-5	TRBJ1-1	NA	TGTGCCAGCAGTTACCACGACAGCTATGAAGCTTTCTTT	CASSYHDSYEAFF
TRBD2	TRBV19	TRBJ2-7	NA	TGTGCCAGTGCAATGGGAGGGGCCACCTACGAGCAGTACTTC	CASAMGGATYEQYF
NA	TRBV7-9	TRBJ2-2	NA	TGTGCCAGCAGCTTGTCCGGGCTGACCGGGGAGCTGTTTTTT	CASSLSGLTGELFF
NA	TRBV12-3/TRBV12-4	TRBJ2-7	NA	TGTGCCAGCAGTTTCGGGCAGGGACCAGCCTACGAGCAGTACTTC	CASSFGQGPAYEQYF
TRBD1	TRBV6-1	TRBJ2-7	NA	TGTGCCAGCAGCACGAGACAGGGGAGATACGACGAGCAGTACTTC	CASSTRQGRYDEQYF
NA	TRBV7-9	TRBJ1-5	NA	TGTGCCAGCAGCTATGACGTGTATAGCAATCAGCCCCAGCATTTT	CASSYDVYSNQPQHF
TRBD2	TRBV6-1	TRBJ2-2	NA	TGTGCCAGCAGCCCGGGACTAGCGGGAGGGTACACCGGGGAGCTGTTTTTT	CASSPGLAGGYTGELFF
NA	TRBV4-1	TRBJ2-2	NA	TGCGCCAGCAGCCAATCCGGGGAGCTGTTTTTT	CASSQSGELFF